Listed here are 30 T cell receptor beta chains from one sample, sequenced in a study of cytotoxic CD8 clonotypes in ibrutinib-treated CLL. The repertoire was sequenced with immunoSEQ multiplex PCR; TCRdb's copy has only in-frame clones and lacks some. The sample gives 65,000 to 85,000 clones, less than 95% of which show up once; approximately 3% is in the top ten. The specimen was PBMCs, collected after 12 months of ibrutinib treatment. All receptors come from a human donor with chronic lymphocytic leukemia.

The J gene is TRBJ1-2, the V gene TRBV7-7; D possibly corresponds to TRBD1 (6 bases). The CDR3 length is 12 residues. V was pared by 10 bases and J by 6 bases, with 15 bases between. CDR1 and CDR2 from the germline V gene are SSHAT and FNYEAQ (reference sequence). This chain's CDR3 is CATLEQGDGYTF. Written as DNA, the CDR3 is TGTGCCACCCTGGAACAGGGTGATGGCTACACCTTC.

This clone appeared once. V gene TRBV28 combines with J gene TRBJ2-3, with a weak D call TRBD2 (5 bases). V lost 4 bases to trimming and J lost 2 bases, with 13 bases between them. This CDR3 is built from 15 residues. Germline loops: CDR1 MDHEN, CDR2 SYDVKM. The CDR3 nucleotides read TGTGCCAGCAGTTCGTCCGGGGAACACACAGATACGCAGTATTTT. This codes for CASSSSGEHTDTQYF.

The CDR3 bases are TGTGCCAGCAGCGTCGGATCATACACCGGGGAGCTGTTTTTT. Translating it yields CASSVGSYTGELFF. The chain recombines TRBV9 with TRBJ2-2; D unclear. V was pared by 2 bases and J by 3 bases, with 8 bases between. CDR1 is SGDLS, CDR2 YYNGEE, per germline. The CDR3 runs to 14 residues.

The chain uses TRBV28 and TRBJ2-1; no definite D call. Germline V gives CDR1 MDHEN, CDR2 SYDVKM. The CDR3 length is 15 residues. V was shortened by 10 bases and J by 2 bases, with 18 bases between the two germline ends. The CDR3 sequence: CATAQGKATYNEQFF. The CDR3 coding sequence is TGTGCCACAGCTCAAGGGAAGGCCACCTACAATGAGCAGTTCTTC.

CDR3 amino acids: CASRIRGRADGYTF. The DNA of the CDR3 is TGTGCCAGCAGGATACGGGGGCGAGCCGATGGCTACACCTTC. This sequence joins TRBV6-1 and TRBJ1-2, with D perhaps TRBD1 (6 bases). This CDR3 contains 14 residues. V was shortened by 6 bases and J by 6 bases, with 17 bases between the two germline ends. Germline lookup yields CDR1 MNHNS and CDR2 SASEGT.

In DNA form, the CDR3 reads TGTGCCACCAGCAGGCTCGCAGCGGGAGGGTTTGACGAGCAGTACTTC. The encoded protein is CATSRLAAGGFDEQYF. This chain uses TRBV15 with TRBJ2-7, with 10 bases that match TRBD2. The CDR3 covers 16 residues. In germline, CDR1 is LNHNV, CDR2 YYDKDF (reference sequence). V trimming: 3 bases; J trimming: 5 bases; junction bases outside the gene matches: 10.

The rearrangement joins TRBV7-2 to TRBJ2-2; D is unclear. CDR1 is SGHTA and CDR2 is FQGNSA in the germline V gene. This CDR3 is 14 amino acids long. V gave up 5 bases and J gave up 0 bases, with 7 bases separating them. Here the CDR3 reads CASSGYPNTGELFF. CDR3 nucleotides: TGTGCCAGCAGCGGGTATCCGAACACCGGGGAGCTGTTTTTT.

Only a few counts were recorded for this clone. For the CDR3, the DNA is TGTGCCAGCAGTTTGACATATTTGGGTGGCTACACCTTC. Protein sequence: CASSLTYLGGYTF. The V call is TRBV28, the J call TRBJ1-2; no definite D call. This CDR3 is built from 13 residues. V was clipped by 3 bases and J by 7 bases, with 12 bases between them. The germline CDR1 and CDR2 sequences are MDHEN and SYDVKM.

The chain employs TRBV30 and TRBJ1-5; 7 positions match TRBD1. Germline assignment: CDR1 GTSNPN and CDR2 SVGIG (reference sequence). The CDR3 loop spans 15 amino acids. V lost 3 bases to trimming and J lost 3 bases; unmatched junction nucleotides: 8. The CDR3 DNA reads as TGTGCCTGGAGGGGACGCGGACAGGTCAATCAGCCCCAGCATTTT. Residues: CAWRGRGQVNQPQHF.

The rearrangement links TRBV7-8 to TRBJ1-5; possible D gene TRBD1, 5 bases. The CDR3 runs 15 residues. Germline V gene data show CDR1 as SGHVS and CDR2 as FQNEAQ. Trimming took off 5 bases at V and 7 bases at J, with 18 bases between the two ends. CDR3 amino acids: CASSQEAGHRQPQHF. CDR3 coding DNA: TGTGCCAGCAGCCAGGAGGCAGGGCATCGGCAGCCCCAGCATTTT.

The rearrangement joins TRBV6-5 to TRBJ2-5; TRBD2 agrees at 9 bases. Per germline, CDR1 MNHEY and CDR2 SVGAGI. This CDR3 comprises 15 residues. Germline trimming cut 2 bases from V and 5 bases from J; bases unmatched to any gene: 6. The CDR3 is CASSYTNSGSETQYF. CDR3 DNA: TGTGCCAGCAGTTACACAAATAGCGGGAGCGAGACCCAGTACTTC.

This clone came up once. V and J are TRBV5-6 and TRBJ2-7; D remains unclear. CDR1 is SGHDT and CDR2 is YYEEEE in the germline V gene. The CDR3 is made up of 17 amino acids. Trimming stripped 2 bases from V and 0 bases from J, with 18 bases between. CDR3 DNA: TGTGCCAGCAGCTTCGGGCCCCCGGCCAGAAGCTCCTACGAGCAGTACTTC. This sequence encodes CASSFGPPARSSYEQYF.

The CDR3 DNA is TGTGCCAGCAGGGGTCTGTCTAATGAAAAACTGTTTTTT. Encoded protein: CASRGLSNEKLFF. V gene TRBV7-9 combines with J gene TRBJ1-4, with unresolved D. Germline CDR1 reads SEHNR; CDR2 reads FQNEAQ (reference sequence). Trimming removed 6 bases at V and 3 bases at J, with 8 bases between. There are 13 residues in the CDR3.

V gene TRBV14 combines with J gene TRBJ1-2; no clear D gene. CDR1 SGHDN and CDR2 FVKESK come from the germline V gene. The CDR3 spans 13 residues. The ends were cut back, 4 bases at V and 2 bases at J, with 8 bases in the middle. CDR3 sequence reads: CASSPHENYGYTF. CDR3 DNA sequence: TGTGCCAGCAGCCCGCACGAGAACTATGGCTACACCTTC.

The CDR3: CASSLVSTSGSSYEQYF. The CDR3 nucleotides are TGTGCCAGCAGTCTAGTGTCGACTAGCGGAAGCTCCTACGAGCAGTACTTC. This chain uses TRBV2 with TRBJ2-7; 9 nucleotides align to TRBD2. Germline V CDR1 and CDR2: SNHLY, FYNNEI. Unmatched junction bases numbered 11, after V lost 5 bases and J lost 0 bases. The CDR3 is made up of 17 amino acids.

The chain joins TRBV6-5 to TRBJ2-1; 9 bases match TRBD2. Germline values: CDR1 MNHEY, CDR2 SVGAGI. J lost 10 bases, V lost 2 bases, and 0 bases had no gene match. This CDR3 has 12 amino acids. In DNA form, the CDR3 reads TGTGCCAGCAGTTACAGCGGGAGGGAGCAGTTCTTC. Encoded protein: CASSYSGREQFF.

This chain connects TRBV28 to TRBJ2-3, with D possibly TRBD1 on 5 matching bases. The CDR3 has 13 amino acids. The ends were cut back, 3 bases at V and 3 bases at J, with 7 bases in the middle. Germline loops: CDR1 MDHEN, CDR2 SYDVKM. CDR3 nucleotides: TGTGCCAGCAGTTTCCCAGGGACAGATACGCAGTATTTT. The encoded protein is CASSFPGTDTQYF.

This chain uses TRBV6-1 with TRBJ1-2, with 7 nucleotides matching TRBD1. The CDR3 loop spans 14 amino acids. From germline, CDR1 is MNHNS and CDR2 SASEGT. Trimming took 0 bases from V and 7 from J; bases not matched to a gene: 5. The CDR3 here is CASSEAVPGGGYTF. For the CDR3, the DNA is TGTGCCAGCAGTGAAGCGGTACCAGGGGGTGGCTACACCTTC.

The rearrangement links TRBV5-1 to TRBJ2-2, with 7 bases identical to TRBD2. The CDR3 extends over 16 amino acids. With 4 bases clipped from V and 2 bases from J, the junction kept 8 bases outside the gene matches. CDR1 SGHRS and CDR2 YFSETQ come from the germline V gene. The CDR3 DNA is TGCGCCAGCAGCATTCTCCTAGCGGTTAACACCGGGGAGCTGTTTTTT. It encodes CASSILLAVNTGELFF.

This chain links TRBV18 with TRBJ2-6, with D possibly being TRBD1 (5 bases). This CDR3 contains 18 residues. Germline lookup yields CDR1 KGHSH and CDR2 LQKENI. Between the trimmed V and J ends, which lost 3 bases and 0 bases, there was a span of 15 bases. This CDR3 reads CASSPRSRQTSGANVLTF. In DNA form, the CDR3 reads TGTGCCAGCTCACCCCGATCCCGACAGACCTCTGGGGCCAACGTCCTGACTTTC.

This rearrangement joins TRBV9 to TRBJ2-7; tentatively, D is TRBD1 (6 bases). V dropped 0 bases and J dropped 4 bases, with 14 bases sitting between them. The CDR3 contains 15 residues. Germline assignment: CDR1 SGDLS and CDR2 YYNGEE. The CDR3 sequence: CASSVGGGKSYEQYF. CDR3 bases: TGTGCCAGCAGCGTAGGTGGGGGCAAAAGTTACGAGCAGTACTTC.

This clone showed up just once. The J gene is TRBJ2-3, the V gene TRBV2, with a weak D call TRBD1 (6 bases). The CDR3 has 15 amino acids. Trimming stripped 7 bases from V and 0 bases from J, with 14 bases between. The germline CDR1 and CDR2 sequences are SNHLY and FYNNEI. In nucleotides, the CDR3 is TGTGCCAGCAATCAACAGGGACGAAGCACAGATACGCAGTATTTT. Its protein product is CASNQQGRSTDTQYF.

This chain uses TRBV18 with TRBJ1-4; no clear D gene. Trimming took off 1 base at V and 0 bases at J, with 9 bases between the two ends. The CDR3 has 16 residues. Germline lookup yields CDR1 KGHSH and CDR2 LQKENI. CDR3 bases: TGTGCCAGCTCACCACAGGCGGGCGCAACTAATGAAAAACTGTTTTTT. It is translated as CASSPQAGATNEKLFF.

The V and J genes are TRBV19 and TRBJ2-1; D gene uncertain. CDR1 is LNHDA and CDR2 is SQIVND in the germline V gene (reference sequence). The CDR3 contains 13 residues. Between the trimmed V and J ends, which lost 6 bases and 8 bases, there was a span of 14 bases. CDR3 in amino acids: CASSDSSGDEQFF. The DNA of the CDR3 is TGTGCCAGTAGCGATTCATCGGGTGATGAGCAGTTCTTC.

In this sample, this clone turned up once. V and J are TRBV19 and TRBJ1-5; no definite D call. Trimming pared 6 bases from V and 4 bases from J, leaving 13 bases between. The CDR3 runs 14 residues. Germline lookup yields CDR1 LNHDA and CDR2 SQIVND (reference sequence). CDR3 sequence reads: CASRWFGENQPQHF. In nucleotides, the CDR3 is TGTGCCAGTAGATGGTTCGGGGAAAATCAGCCCCAGCATTTT.

The chain links TRBV7-2 to TRBJ2-7, with 11 positions matching TRBD1. There are 15 residues in the CDR3. Germline trimming cut 5 bases from V and 6 bases from J; bases unmatched to any gene: 9. Looked up from germline, CDR1 is SGHTA and CDR2 is FQGNSA. CDR3 region: CASSVNRDRGGEQYF. The CDR3, as DNA: TGTGCCAGCAGCGTTAACCGGGACAGGGGGGGCGAGCAGTACTTC.

This clone showed up many times. V is TRBV10-1 and J is TRBJ2-7; 12 nucleotides line up with TRBD2. With 6 bases clipped from V and 6 bases from J, the junction kept 9 bases outside the gene matches. The CDR3 consists of 15 residues. Looked up from germline, CDR1 is WNHNN and CDR2 is SYGVQD (reference sequence). The DNA for the CDR3 is TGCGCCAGCAGCGGTACTAGCGGGAGGTCGGGCGAGCAGTACTTC. It specifies CASSGTSGRSGEQYF.

This sequence joins TRBV7-3 and TRBJ2-3; D may match TRBD1 or TRBD2 (6 bases each). Trimming removed 1 base at V and 0 bases at J, with 11 bases between. Germline values: CDR1 SGHTA, CDR2 FQGTGA. The CDR3 covers 16 residues. The CDR3 coding sequence is TGTGCCAGCAGCTTAAGGGGCGGGACAAGCACAGATACGCAGTATTTT. This sequence encodes CASSLRGGTSTDTQYF.

Concerning this clone: One end of the junction varies from germline; a read error may be responsible. The identical CDR3 is also encoded by other nucleotide sequences in the sample. This rearrangement joins TRBV2 to TRBJ2-7; the match to TRBD2 covers 8 bases. CDR3 size: 14 residues. Germline-derived CDR1 and CDR2 are SNHLY and FYNNEI. The CDR3 is CASSGTSRNYEQYF. DNA of the CDR3: TGTGCCAGCAGTGGGACTAGCAGGAACTACGAACAGTACTTC. The variable domain in full, with the rest retrieved from reference TRBV2 and TRBJ2-7, is EPEVTQTPSHQVTQMGQEVILRCVPISNHLYFYWYRQILGQKVEFLVSFYNNEISEKSEIFDDQFSVERPDGSNFTLKIRSTKLEDSAMYFCASSGTSRNYEQYFGPGTRLTVT.

Remarks on this clone: A read error may account for a junction end that differs from germline. DNA for the CDR3: TGTGCCAGCAGCCCTCCATCTAGCGGCTCCCACGAGCAGTACTTC. Translating gives CASSPPSSGSHEQYF. The chain is built from TRBV11-2 and TRBJ2-7; TRBD2 agrees at 7 bases. Germline-derived CDR1 and CDR2 are SGHAT and FQNNGV. The length of the CDR3 is 15 residues.